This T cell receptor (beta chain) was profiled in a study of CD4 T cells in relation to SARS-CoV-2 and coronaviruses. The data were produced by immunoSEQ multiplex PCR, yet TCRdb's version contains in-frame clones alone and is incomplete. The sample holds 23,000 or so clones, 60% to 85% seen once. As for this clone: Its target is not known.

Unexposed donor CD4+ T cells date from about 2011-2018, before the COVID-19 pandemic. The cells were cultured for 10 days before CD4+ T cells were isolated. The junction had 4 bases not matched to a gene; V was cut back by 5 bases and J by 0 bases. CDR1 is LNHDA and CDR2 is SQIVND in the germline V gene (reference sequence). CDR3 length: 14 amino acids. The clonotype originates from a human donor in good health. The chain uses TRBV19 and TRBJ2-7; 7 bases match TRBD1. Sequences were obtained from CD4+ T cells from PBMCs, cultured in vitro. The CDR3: CASSVTGSSYEQYF. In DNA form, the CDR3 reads TGTGCCAGTAGTGTGACAGGGAGCTCCTACGAGCAGTACTTC.